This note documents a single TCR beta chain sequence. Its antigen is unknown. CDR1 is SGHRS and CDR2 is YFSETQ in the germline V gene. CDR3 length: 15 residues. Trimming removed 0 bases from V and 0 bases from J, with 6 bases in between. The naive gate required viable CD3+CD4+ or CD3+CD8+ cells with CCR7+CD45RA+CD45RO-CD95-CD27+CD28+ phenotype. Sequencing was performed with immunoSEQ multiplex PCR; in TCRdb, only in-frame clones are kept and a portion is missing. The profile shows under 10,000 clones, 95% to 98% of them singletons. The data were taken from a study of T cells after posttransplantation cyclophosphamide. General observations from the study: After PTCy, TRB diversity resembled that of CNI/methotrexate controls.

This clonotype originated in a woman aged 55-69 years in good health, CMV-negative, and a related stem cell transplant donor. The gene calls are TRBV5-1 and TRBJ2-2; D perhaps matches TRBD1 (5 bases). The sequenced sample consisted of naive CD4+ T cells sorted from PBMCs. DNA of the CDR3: TGCGCCAGCAGCTTGGCAGGGTCGAACACCGGGGAGCTGTTTTTT. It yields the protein CASSLAGSNTGELFF. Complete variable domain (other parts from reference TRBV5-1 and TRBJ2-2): KAGVTQTPRYLIKTRGQQVTLSCSPISGHRSVSWYQQTPGQGLQFLFEYFSETQRNKGNFPGRFSGRQFSNSRSEMNVSTLELGDSALYLCASSLAGSNTGELFFGEGSRLTVL.